The sequence of this T cell receptor beta chain was determined in a study of blood T cell repertoires in COVID-19. Across the study: Specimens from acute and convalescent COVID-19 originated in the United States, Italy and Spain. PBMCs, B-cell-depleted T cells, or T cells were the source of the cDNA or gDNA that made up the material.

Trimming took 4 bases from V and 4 from J; bases not matched to a gene: 3. The length of the CDR3 is 16 residues. Germline V gene lookup returns CDR1 ENHRY and CDR2 SYGVKD. Under the authors' procedure: Estimated nucleated cell counts came from reference gene primer amplification. Method: immunoSEQ multiplex PCR; TCRdb's copy keeps in-frame clones and lacks some. For V, J and clone size, that table is used; D and trimming come from the DNA. This table has roughly 60,000 clones, 75% to 80% appearing once. The TCR was taken from a human donor in a cohort sampled during active COVID-19. The sequencing sample was made of peripheral blood. This chain joins TRBV10-3 and TRBJ2-3, with 15 bases identical to TRBD2. The CDR3 region is CAISGGLAGGSDTQYF. Written as DNA, the CDR3 is TGTGCCATCAGTGGGGGACTAGCGGGAGGTTCAGATACGCAGTATTTT.